These T cell receptor beta chains were read from a single sample in a study of CD8+CD57+ T cells in acquired aplastic anemia. One entry per CDR3 protein results from TCRdb running MiXCR on the reads. Among about 160,000 distinct CDR3 sequences listed, around half were seen once. The sequenced material came from sorted CD4+, CD8+, or CD8+CD57+ T cells (not recorded which) from PBMCs. Receptors originate from a human donor with aplastic anemia. CDR3s include the opening cysteine and the closing phenylalanine or tryptophan. The D gene is left open where the match is weak. A clone size is listed for some rows: how often the clone was seen (once, few, many), or a class if it is expanded.

>14|TRBV2|TRBJ1-5|NA|NA
CASSGTPRGQPQHF
TGTGCCAGCAGTGGCACGCCTCGGGGACAGCCCCAGCATTTT
>13|TRBV25-1|TRBJ2-3|NA|NA
CPSSPPWGDTQYF
TGTCCCAGCAGCCCACCCTGGGGAGACACGCAGTATTTT
>18|TRBV4-2|TRBJ1-3|NA|NA
CASSQDLYRGQSGNTIYF
TGTGCCAGCAGCCAAGATTTGTACCGGGGGCAATCTGGAAACACCATATATTTT
>15|TRBV25-1|TRBJ2-1|TRBD1|NA
CASSEQTGVDNEQFF
TGTGCCAGCAGTGAACAGACAGGGGTCGACAATGAGCAGTTCTTC
>15|TRBV15|TRBJ2-1|TRBD2|NA
CVTSRIPGLPNERFF
TGTGTCACCAGCAGGATCCCGGGACTACCCAATGAGCGGTTCTTC
>12|TRBV20-1|TRBJ2-7|NA|many
CSAQVSSYEQYF
TGCAGTGCTCAAGTAAGCTCCTACGAGCAGTACTTC
>15|TRBV29-1|TRBJ1-4|TRBD1|NA
CSVAGTGRANEKLFF
TGCAGCGTAGCCGGGACAGGCAGAGCTAATGAAAAACTGTTTTTT
>17|TRBV20-1|TRBJ1-2|TRBD1|many
CSASVPGQGNFGHGYTF
TGCAGTGCTAGTGTTCCGGGACAGGGGAATTTCGGCCATGGCTACACCTTC
>15|TRBV10-2|TRBJ1-6|TRBD1|few
CASSAGQGEGSPLHF
TGCGCCAGCAGTGCGGGACAGGGAGAGGGGTCACCCCTCCACTTT
>13|TRBV24-1|TRBJ1-5|TRBD1|NA
CATSDPGGKAQHF
TGTGCCACCAGTGATCCAGGGGGCAAGGCCCAGCATTTT
>14|TRBV7-9|TRBJ1-2|TRBD1|many
CASSPGTGVYGYTF
TGTGCCAGCAGCCCCGGGACAGGGGTCTATGGCTACACCTTC
>14|TRBV12-3/TRBV12-4|TRBJ1-2|NA|NA
CASTLDRSFYGYTF
TGTGCCAGCACCCTGGACAGAAGCTTCTATGGCTACACCTTC
>14|TRBV19|TRBJ1-3|NA|many
CASSPVLSGNTIYF
TGTGCCAGTAGTCCGGTCCTCTCTGGAAACACCATATATTTT
>14|TRBV20-1|TRBJ2-1|TRBD1|NA
CSAYLTGKTDEQFF
TGCAGTGCTTATTTGACAGGGAAGACCGATGAGCAGTTCTTC
>14|TRBV10-2|TRBJ1-3|TRBD1|NA
CASSPGGYGNTIYF
TGCGCCAGCAGTCCAGGGGGTTATGGAAACACCATATATTTT
>14|TRBV5-5|TRBJ1-1|NA|many
CASSLGRGGTEAFF
TGTGCCAGCAGCTTGGGTCGGGGCGGCACTGAAGCTTTCTTT
>16|TRBV7-2|TRBJ2-3|TRBD1|many
CASSLAAGGGTDTQYF
TGTGCCAGCAGCTTAGCGGCAGGGGGAGGCACAGATACGCAGTATTTT
>11|TRBV2|TRBJ2-3|NA|many
CASTRSDTQYF
TGTGCCAGCACCAGAAGCGATACGCAGTATTTT
>17|TRBV11-2|TRBJ1-1|NA|NA
CASSLRIGRGGNTEAFF
TGTGCCAGCAGCTTAAGAATCGGCAGGGGTGGAAACACTGAAGCTTTCTTT
>15|TRBV5-1|TRBJ1-1|TRBD1|many
CASSFEGQGATEAFF
TGCGCCAGCAGCTTTGAGGGACAGGGGGCTACTGAAGCTTTCTTT
>17|TRBV15|TRBJ2-3|TRBD2|few
CATSRDRRLAGGYTQYF
TGTGCCACCAGCAGAGATCGTAGACTAGCGGGGGGATATACGCAGTATTTT
>12|TRBV29-1|TRBJ2-5|NA|many
CSAQGLGETQYF
TGCAGCGCCCAGGGCCTCGGGGAGACCCAGTACTTC
>15|TRBV10-3|TRBJ2-2|NA|NA
CAISPQVFDTGELFF
TGTGCCATCAGTCCCCAGGTCTTCGACACCGGGGAGCTGTTTTTT
>14|TRBV12-3/TRBV12-4|TRBJ1-2|NA|NA
CASSLDSGAHGYTF
TGTGCCAGCAGTTTAGATTCAGGGGCGCATGGCTACACCTTC
>14|TRBV19|TRBJ1-6|NA|many
CASSKGDLGRTLHF
TGTGCCAGTAGTAAGGGGGACCTTGGTAGAACCCTCCACTTT
>15|TRBV6-5|TRBJ2-3|TRBD2|many
CASSYQTSGTDTQYF
TGTGCCAGCAGTTACCAGACTAGCGGCACAGATACGCAGTATTTT
>15|TRBV28|TRBJ1-6|NA|few
CASSSRGVANSPLHF
TGTGCCAGCAGTTCTCGAGGGGTAGCTAATTCACCCCTCCACTTT
>12|TRBV2|TRBJ2-7|NA|NA
CASSSDSYEQYF
TGTGCCAGCAGCTCGGACAGTTACGAGCAGTACTTC
>12|TRBV6-2/TRBV6-3|TRBJ2-1|NA|many
CASSQLVGEQFF
TGTGCCAGCAGCCAACTAGTCGGTGAGCAGTTCTTC
>14|TRBV20-1|TRBJ1-4|TRBD1|many
CSAGGGQGGEKLFF
TGCAGTGCTGGAGGGGGACAGGGAGGCGAAAAACTGTTTTTT
>15|TRBV19|TRBJ1-2|TRBD1|many
CASSSTGGVDRGYTF
TGTGCCAGTAGTAGTACAGGGGGCGTAGATCGTGGCTACACCTTC
>15|TRBV19|TRBJ2-7|NA|NA
CASSILGGSRYEQYF
TGTGCCAGTAGTATATTAGGGGGATCCCGTTACGAGCAGTACTTC
>11|TRBV20-1|TRBJ2-1|NA|few
CSATSGNEQFF
TGCAGTGCTACTTCCGGCAATGAGCAGTTCTTC
>12|TRBV3-1|TRBJ1-6|NA|many
CASSSGSQSLHF
TGTGCCAGCAGCTCGGGGTCTCAATCCCTCCACTTT
>15|TRBV24-1|TRBJ2-7|NA|once
CATSSLEGSSYEQYF
TGTGCCACCAGCAGCTTGGAAGGCAGCTCCTACGAGCAGTACTTC
>15|TRBV29-1|TRBJ1-3|NA|NA
CSARWGWGAENTIYF
TGCAGCGCCCGGTGGGGATGGGGGGCGGAAAACACCATATATTTT
>12|TRBV30|TRBJ2-5|NA|NA
CAWSPYQETQYF
TGTGCCTGGAGTCCCTACCAAGAGACCCAGTACTTC
>12|TRBV29-1|TRBJ2-6|NA|many
CSVESGSNVLTF
TGCAGCGTTGAGAGTGGGTCCAACGTCCTGACTTTC
>14|TRBV7-3|TRBJ2-3|TRBD2|few
CASSLTTSGDTQYF
TGTGCCAGCAGCTTAACGACTAGCGGAGATACGCAGTATTTT
>14|TRBV7-6|TRBJ2-7|TRBD1|many
CASSSDRDGYEQYF
TGTGCCAGCAGCTCGGACAGGGATGGCTACGAGCAGTACTTC
>15|TRBV20-1|TRBJ2-7|TRBD2|few
CSARKLAGDSYEQYF
TGCAGTGCTAGGAAACTAGCGGGGGACTCCTACGAGCAGTACTTC
>14|TRBV19|TRBJ2-7|NA|few
CASSTTRVSYEQYF
TGTGCCAGTAGTACGACCAGAGTCTCCTACGAGCAGTACTTC
>13|TRBV24-1|TRBJ1-6|NA|NA
CATSEERGSPLHF
TGTGCCACCAGTGAGGAGAGGGGTTCACCCCTCCACTTT
>13|TRBV7-3|TRBJ2-7|TRBD1|many
CASSRDRSDEQYF
TGTGCCAGCAGCAGGGACAGGTCGGACGAGCAGTACTTC
>12|TRBV2|TRBJ2-7|NA|few
CASSEWLDEQYF
TGTGCCAGCAGTGAGTGGCTAGACGAGCAGTACTTC
>13|TRBV7-6|TRBJ2-4|NA|many
CASSLQGGNIQYF
TGTGCCAGCAGCTTACAGGGGGGCAACATTCAGTACTTC
>12|TRBV29-1|TRBJ2-7|NA|NA
CSVGRTAYEQYF
TGCAGCGTGGGGCGGACAGCCTACGAGCAGTACTTC
>16|TRBV11-2|TRBJ2-6|TRBD1|NA
CASRTRQGAGANVLTF
TGCGCCAGCAGGACCAGACAGGGCGCTGGGGCCAACGTCCTGACTTTC
>15|TRBV10-3|TRBJ2-3|NA|NA
CAISEGGGGTDTQYF
TGTGCCATCAGTGAGGGGGGCGGCGGCACAGATACGCAGTATTTT
>14|TRBV7-4|TRBJ2-3|TRBD1|NA
CASRTGQGTDTQYF
TGTGCCAGCAGAACAGGACAGGGGACAGATACGCAGTATTTT
>17|TRBV10-3|TRBJ1-2|NA|NA
CAISLDVQDGFSYGYTF
TGTGCCATCAGCTTGGACGTTCAAGACGGTTTTAGCTATGGCTACACCTTC
>17|TRBV18|TRBJ2-5|NA|NA
CASSPYLGDIKKETQYF
TGTGCCAGCTCACCATACTTAGGGGACATCAAAAAGGAGACCCAGTACTTC
>13|TRBV3-2|TRBJ1-1|NA|NA
CASSQAGWPEAFF
TGTGCCAGCAGCCAAGCAGGGTGGCCTGAAGCTTTCTTT
>15|TRBV4-3|TRBJ2-3|TRBD1|many
CASSHETGPTDTQYF
TGCGCCAGCAGCCATGAGACAGGGCCCACAGATACGCAGTATTTT
>16|TRBV6-5|TRBJ2-5|TRBD2|many
CASSSRVAGKQETQYF
TGTGCCAGCAGTTCTCGCGTAGCGGGAAAACAAGAGACCCAGTACTTC
>15|TRBV2|TRBJ2-2|TRBD1|NA
CASSGQGADTGELFF
TGTGCCAGCAGTGGACAGGGGGCGGACACCGGGGAGCTGTTTTTT
>15|TRBV7-3|TRBJ2-6|NA|many
CASSLQGFGANVLTF
TGTGCCAGCAGCTTACAGGGATTTGGGGCCAACGTCCTGACTTTC
>14|TRBV24-1|TRBJ1-2|TRBD1|NA
CATSALAGGRGYTF
TGTGCCACCAGTGCCTTAGCAGGGGGCCGGGGCTACACCTTC
>15|TRBV12-3/TRBV12-4|TRBJ1-2|TRBD1|many
CASSPTGGTLGGYTF
TGTGCCAGCAGTCCAACAGGGGGGACCCTCGGTGGCTACACCTTC
>10|TRBV2|TRBJ1-2|NA|few
CASSEYGYTF
TGTGCCAGCAGTGAATATGGCTACACCTTC